This TCR beta chain was recorded in a study of blood T cell repertoires in COVID-19. Study details: Sample material is recorded as cDNA or gDNA derived from T cells, B-cell-depleted T cells, or PBMCs.

Authors' processing steps: Reference gene primer amplification in the assay estimated nucleated cell counts. Libraries were prepared by immunoSEQ multiplex PCR; TCRdb keeps only in-frame clonotypes and omits some of them. V, J and clone size are those of that table, while D and trimming were read from the DNA. Of some 60,000 clones detected, about nine tenths appear once; the ten largest clones hold about 1.3%. Trimming stripped 5 bases from V and 1 base from J, with 8 bases between. Germline V gene sequence: CDR1 MNHNY, CDR2 SVGAGI (reference sequence). This CDR3 comprises 13 residues. The source of this sequence is a man in his sixties with acute or convalescent COVID-19. The sample was peripheral blood. J is TRBJ1-1 and V is TRBV6-6; possible D gene TRBD1, 6 bases. The CDR3 nucleotides are TGTGCCAGCAGTACAGGGACGAACACTGAAGCTTTCTTT. This codes for CASSTGTNTEAFF.